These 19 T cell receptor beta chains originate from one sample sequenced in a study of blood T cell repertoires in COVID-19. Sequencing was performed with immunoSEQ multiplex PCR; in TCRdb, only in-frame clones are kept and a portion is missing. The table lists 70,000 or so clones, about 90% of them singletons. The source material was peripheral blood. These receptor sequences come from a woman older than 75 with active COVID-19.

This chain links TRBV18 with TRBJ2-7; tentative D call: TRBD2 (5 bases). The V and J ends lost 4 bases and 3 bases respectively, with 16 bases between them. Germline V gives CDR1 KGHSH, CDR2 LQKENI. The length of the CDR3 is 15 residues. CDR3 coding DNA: TGTGCCAGCTCACGGTCTAGGGAGTGGAGCTACGAGCAGTACTTC. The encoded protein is CASSRSREWSYEQYF. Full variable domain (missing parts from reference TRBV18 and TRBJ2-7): NAGVMQNPRHLVRRRGQEARLRCSPMKGHSHVYWYRQLPEEGLKFMVYLQKENIIDESGMPKERFSAEFPKEGPSILRIQQVVRGDSAAYFCASSRSREWSYEQYFGPGTRLTVT.

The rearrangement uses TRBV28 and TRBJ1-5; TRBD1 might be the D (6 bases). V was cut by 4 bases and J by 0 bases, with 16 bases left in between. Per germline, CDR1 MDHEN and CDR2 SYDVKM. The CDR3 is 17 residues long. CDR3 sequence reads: CASSSLQTGYSNQPQHF. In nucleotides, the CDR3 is TGTGCCAGCAGTTCCCTCCAAACAGGGTATAGCAATCAGCCCCAGCATTTT. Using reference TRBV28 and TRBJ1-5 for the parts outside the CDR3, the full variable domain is DVKVTQSSRYLVKRTGEKVFLECVQDMDHENMFWYRQDPGLGLRLIYFSYDVKMKEKGDIPEGYSVSREKKERFSLILESASTNQTSMYLCASSSLQTGYSNQPQHFGDGTRLSIL.

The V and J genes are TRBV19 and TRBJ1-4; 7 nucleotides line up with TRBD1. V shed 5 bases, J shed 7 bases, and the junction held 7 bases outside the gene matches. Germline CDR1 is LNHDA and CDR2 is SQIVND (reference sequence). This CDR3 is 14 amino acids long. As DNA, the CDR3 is TGTGCCAGTAGTCTAGGGGGCGGTCGTGAAAAACTGTTTTTT. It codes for CASSLGGGREKLFF. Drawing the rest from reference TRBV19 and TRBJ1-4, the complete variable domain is DGGITQSPKYLFRKEGQNVTLSCEQNLNHDAMYWYRQDPGQGLRLIYYSQIVNDFQKGDIAEGYSVSREKKESFPLTVTSAQKNPTAFYLCASSLGGGREKLFFGSGTQLSVL.

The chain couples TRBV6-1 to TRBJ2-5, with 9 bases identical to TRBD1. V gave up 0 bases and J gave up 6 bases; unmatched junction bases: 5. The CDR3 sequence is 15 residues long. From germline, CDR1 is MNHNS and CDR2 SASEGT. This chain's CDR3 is CASSEARQGVKTQYF. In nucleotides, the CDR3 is TGTGCCAGCAGTGAAGCCCGACAGGGGGTAAAGACCCAGTACTTC.

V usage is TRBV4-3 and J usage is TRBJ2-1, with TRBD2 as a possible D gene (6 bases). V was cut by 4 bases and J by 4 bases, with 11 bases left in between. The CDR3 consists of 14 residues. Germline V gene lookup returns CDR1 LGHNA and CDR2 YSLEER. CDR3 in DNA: TGCGCCAGCAGCCCGGGACTCGAGTACAATGAGCAGTTCTTC. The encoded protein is CASSPGLEYNEQFF.

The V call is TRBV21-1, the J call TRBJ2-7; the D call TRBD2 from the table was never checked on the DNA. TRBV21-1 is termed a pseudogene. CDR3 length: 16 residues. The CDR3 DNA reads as TGTGCCAGCAGCAAAGGTGGGACTAGCGGGACCTACGAGCAGTACTTC. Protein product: CASSKGGTSGTYEQYF.

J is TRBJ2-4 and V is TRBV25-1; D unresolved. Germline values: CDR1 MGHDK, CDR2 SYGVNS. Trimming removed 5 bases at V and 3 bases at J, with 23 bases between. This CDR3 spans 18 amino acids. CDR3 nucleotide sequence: TGTGCCAGCAGTACCTCGGCGGCCCAGTACCTGGGCAAAAACATTCAGTACTTC. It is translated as CASSTSAAQYLGKNIQYF. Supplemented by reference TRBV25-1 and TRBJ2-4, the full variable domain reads EADIYQTPRYLVIGTGKKITLECSQTMGHDKMYWYQQDPGMELHLIHYSYGVNSTEKGDLSSESTVSRIRTEHFPLTLESARPSHTSQYLCASSTSAAQYLGKNIQYFGAGTRLSVL.

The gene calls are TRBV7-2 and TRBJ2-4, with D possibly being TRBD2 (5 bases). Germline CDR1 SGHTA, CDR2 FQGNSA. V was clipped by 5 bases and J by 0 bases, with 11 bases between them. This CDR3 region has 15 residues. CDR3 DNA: TGTGCCAGCAGCCTCGGGGAGATAGCCAAAAACATTCAGTACTTC. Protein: CASSLGEIAKNIQYF.

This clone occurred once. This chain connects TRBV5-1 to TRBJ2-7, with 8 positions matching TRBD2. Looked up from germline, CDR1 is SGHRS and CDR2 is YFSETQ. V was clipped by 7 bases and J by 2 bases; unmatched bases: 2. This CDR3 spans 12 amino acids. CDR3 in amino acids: CASQRGPYEQYF. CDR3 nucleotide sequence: TGCGCCAGCCAGCGGGGGCCCTACGAGCAGTACTTC.

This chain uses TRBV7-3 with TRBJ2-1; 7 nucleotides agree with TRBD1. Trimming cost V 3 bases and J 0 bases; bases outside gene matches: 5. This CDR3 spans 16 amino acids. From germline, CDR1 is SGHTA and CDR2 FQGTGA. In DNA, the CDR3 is TGTGCCAGCAGCTTGCTAGGGGACAGCTCCTACAATGAGCAGTTCTTC. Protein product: CASSLLGDSSYNEQFF. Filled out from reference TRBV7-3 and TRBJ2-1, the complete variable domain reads GAGVSQTPSNKVTEKGKYVELRCDPISGHTALYWYRQSLGQGPEFLIYFQGTGAADDSGLPNDRFFAVRPEGSVSTLKIQRTERGDSAVYLCASSLLGDSSYNEQFFGPGTRLTVL.

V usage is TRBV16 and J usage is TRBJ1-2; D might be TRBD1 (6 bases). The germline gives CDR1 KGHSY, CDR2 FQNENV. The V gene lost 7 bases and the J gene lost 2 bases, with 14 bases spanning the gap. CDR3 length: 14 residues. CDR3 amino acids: CASTPRTVNYGYTF. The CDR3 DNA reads TGTGCCAGCACCCCCCGGACAGTAAACTATGGCTACACCTTC.

The CDR3 DNA sequence: TGTGCCAGCAGTTATTGGAGGAACAATCAGCCCCAGCATTTT. Encoded protein: CASSYWRNNQPQHF. V and J are TRBV6-2 or TRBV6-3 and TRBJ1-5; D is unresolved. CDR1 MNHEY and CDR2 SVGEGT come from the germline V gene. There are 14 residues in the CDR3. V was trimmed by 3 bases and J by 3 bases, leaving 9 bases between them.

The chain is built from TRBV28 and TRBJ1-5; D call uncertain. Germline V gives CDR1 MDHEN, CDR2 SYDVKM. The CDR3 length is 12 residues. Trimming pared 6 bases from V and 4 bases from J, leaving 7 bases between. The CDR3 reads CASRNSNQPQHF. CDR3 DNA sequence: TGTGCCAGCAGGAACTCTAATCAGCCCCAGCATTTT.

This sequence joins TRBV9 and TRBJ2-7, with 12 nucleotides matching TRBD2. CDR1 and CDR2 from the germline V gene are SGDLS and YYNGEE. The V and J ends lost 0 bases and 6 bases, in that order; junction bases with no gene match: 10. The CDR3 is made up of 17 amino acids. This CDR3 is CASSVAASGRALAEQYF. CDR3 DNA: TGTGCCAGCAGCGTAGCGGCTAGCGGGAGGGCCTTGGCCGAGCAGTACTTC. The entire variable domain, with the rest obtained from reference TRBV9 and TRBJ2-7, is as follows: DSGVTQTPKHLITATGQRVTLRCSPRSGDLSVYWYQQSLDQGLQFLIQYYNGEERAKGNILERFSAQQFPDLHSELNLSSLELGDSALYFCASSVAASGRALAEQYFGPGTRLTVT.

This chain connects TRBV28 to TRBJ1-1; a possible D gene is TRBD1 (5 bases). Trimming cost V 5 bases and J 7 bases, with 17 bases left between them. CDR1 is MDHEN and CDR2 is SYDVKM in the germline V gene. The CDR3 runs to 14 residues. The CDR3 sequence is CASSPRGGIIEAFF. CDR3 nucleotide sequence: TGTGCCAGCAGTCCCCGCGGGGGGATAATTGAAGCTTTCTTT.

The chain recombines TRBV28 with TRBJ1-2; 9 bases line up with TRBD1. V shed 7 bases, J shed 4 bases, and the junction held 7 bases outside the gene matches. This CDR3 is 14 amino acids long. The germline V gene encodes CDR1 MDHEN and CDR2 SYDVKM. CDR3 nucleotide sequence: TGTGCCAGCATACAGGGGGCGAGTGGCTATGGCTACACCTTC. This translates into CASIQGASGYGYTF.

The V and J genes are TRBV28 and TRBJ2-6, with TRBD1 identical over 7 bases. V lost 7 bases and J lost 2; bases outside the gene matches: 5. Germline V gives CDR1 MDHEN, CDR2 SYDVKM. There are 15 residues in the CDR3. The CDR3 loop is CASTDRAAGANVLTF. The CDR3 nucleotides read TGTGCCAGCACCGACAGGGCGGCTGGGGCCAACGTCCTGACTTTC. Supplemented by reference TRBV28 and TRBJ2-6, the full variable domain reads DVKVTQSSRYLVKRTGEKVFLECVQDMDHENMFWYRQDPGLGLRLIYFSYDVKMKEKGDIPEGYSVSREKKERFSLILESASTNQTSMYLCASTDRAAGANVLTFGAGSRLTVL.

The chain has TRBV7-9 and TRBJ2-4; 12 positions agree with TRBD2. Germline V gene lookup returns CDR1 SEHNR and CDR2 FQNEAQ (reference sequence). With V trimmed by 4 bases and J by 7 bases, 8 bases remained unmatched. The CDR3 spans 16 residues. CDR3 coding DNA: TGTGCCAGCAGCTCGCTAGCGGGAGGGCGAAGCAACATTCAGTACTTC. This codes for CASSSLAGGRSNIQYF.

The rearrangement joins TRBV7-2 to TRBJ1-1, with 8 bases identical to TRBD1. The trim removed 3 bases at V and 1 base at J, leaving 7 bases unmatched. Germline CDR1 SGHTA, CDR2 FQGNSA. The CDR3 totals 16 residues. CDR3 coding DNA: TGTGCCAGCAGCTTTCGCACAGGGGGACCGAACACTGAAGCTTTCTTT. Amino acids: CASSFRTGGPNTEAFF. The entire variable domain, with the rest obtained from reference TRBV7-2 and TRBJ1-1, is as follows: GAGVSQSPSNKVTEKGKDVELRCDPISGHTALYWYRQSLGQGLEFLIYFQGNSAPDKSGLPSDRFSAERTGGSVSTLTIQRTQQEDSAVYLCASSFRTGGPNTEAFFGQGTRLTVV.